This T cell receptor beta chain was obtained from a study of memory CD4+ T cells and cytomegalovirus serostatus. Assay: immunoSEQ multiplex PCR; the TCRdb copy retains only in-frame clones and omits some. The data contain about 57,000 clones, more than 60% of them singletons. The sort gate was single viable CD3+CD4+CD8-CD45RO+ cells for memory CD4+ T cells. Germline CDR1 and CDR2: SGHDN and FVKESK. V was trimmed by 4 bases and J by 7 bases, leaving 16 bases between them. The CDR3 length is 15 residues. A few counts support this clone. This chain links TRBV14 with TRBJ2-2; tentative D call: TRBD1 (6 bases). This receptor was taken from an adult in good health and CMV-seronegative. The sample taken for sequencing was memory CD4+ T cells from blood. In DNA form, the CDR3 reads TGTGCCAGCAGCCCCGGGGTTGGGGGCGTCGGGGAGCTGTTTTTT. Translation gives CASSPGVGGVGELFF.